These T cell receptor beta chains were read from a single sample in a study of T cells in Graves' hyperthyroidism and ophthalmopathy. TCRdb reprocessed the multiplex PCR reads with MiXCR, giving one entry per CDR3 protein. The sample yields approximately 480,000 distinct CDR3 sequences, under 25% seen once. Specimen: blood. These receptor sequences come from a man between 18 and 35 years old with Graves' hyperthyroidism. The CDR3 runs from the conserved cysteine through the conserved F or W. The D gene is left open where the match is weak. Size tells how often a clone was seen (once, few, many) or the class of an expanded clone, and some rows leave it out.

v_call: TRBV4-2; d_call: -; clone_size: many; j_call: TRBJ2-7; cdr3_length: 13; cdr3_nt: TGTGCCAGCAGCCAATCCACCGATTACGAGCAGTACTTC; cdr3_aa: CASSQSTDYEQYF
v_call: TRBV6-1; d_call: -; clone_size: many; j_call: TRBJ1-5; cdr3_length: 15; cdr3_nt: TGTGCCAGCACTAAGGAAGGGAGGGTCAATCAGCCCCAGCATTTT; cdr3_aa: CASTKEGRVNQPQHF
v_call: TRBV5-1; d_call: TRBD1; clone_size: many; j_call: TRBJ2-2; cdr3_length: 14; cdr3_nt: TGCGCCAGCAGCGATGGGACAGGGACCAGGGAGCTGTTTTTT; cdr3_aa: CASSDGTGTRELFF
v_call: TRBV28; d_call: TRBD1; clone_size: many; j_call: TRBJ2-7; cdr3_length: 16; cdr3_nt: TGTGCCAGCAGTTTATGGATCCGGACAGGGGAGTACGAGCAGTACTTC; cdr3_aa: CASSLWIRTGEYEQYF
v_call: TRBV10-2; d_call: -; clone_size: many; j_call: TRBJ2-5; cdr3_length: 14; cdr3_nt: TGCGCCAGCGTGGACAGCATATACCAAGAGACCCAGTACTTC; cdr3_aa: CASVDSIYQETQYF
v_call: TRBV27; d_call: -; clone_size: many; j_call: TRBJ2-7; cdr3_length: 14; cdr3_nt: TGTGCCAGCAGTTTTGCGCAGGGTGCGTACGAGCAGTACTTC; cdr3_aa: CASSFAQGAYEQYF
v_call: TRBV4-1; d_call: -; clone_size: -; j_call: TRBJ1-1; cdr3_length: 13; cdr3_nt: TGCGCCAGCAGCCAAGAGGATGGCTTTTCAGCTTTCTTT; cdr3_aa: CASSQEDGFSAFF
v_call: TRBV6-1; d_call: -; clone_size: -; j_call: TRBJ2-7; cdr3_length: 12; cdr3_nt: TGTGCCAGCAGTTTAGGGCGGTACGAGGAGTACTTC; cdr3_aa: CASSLGRYEEYF
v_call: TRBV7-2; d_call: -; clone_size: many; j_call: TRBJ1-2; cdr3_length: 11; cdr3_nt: TGTGCCAGCAGGGAGGGCTATGGCTACACCTTC; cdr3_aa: CASREGYGYTF
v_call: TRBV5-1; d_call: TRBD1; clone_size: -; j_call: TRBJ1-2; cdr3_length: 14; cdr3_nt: TGCGCCAGCAGCAATACGACAGGGACCTATGGCTACACCTTC; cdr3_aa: CASSNTTGTYGYTF
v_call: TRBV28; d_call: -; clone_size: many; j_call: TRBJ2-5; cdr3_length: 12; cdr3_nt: TGTGCCAGCAGTTTGGTGAAGGGGACCCAGTACTTC; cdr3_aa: CASSLVKGTQYF
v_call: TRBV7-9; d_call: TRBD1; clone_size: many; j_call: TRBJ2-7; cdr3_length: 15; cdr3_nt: TGTGCCAGCAGCCCGGACAGGTGGAGAACCTACGAGCAGTACTTC; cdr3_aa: CASSPDRWRTYEQYF
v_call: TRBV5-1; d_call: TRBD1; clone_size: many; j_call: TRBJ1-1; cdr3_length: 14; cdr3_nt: TGCGCCAGCAGCTTGGACAGGGGTGAGACTGAAGCTTTCTTT; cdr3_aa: CASSLDRGETEAFF
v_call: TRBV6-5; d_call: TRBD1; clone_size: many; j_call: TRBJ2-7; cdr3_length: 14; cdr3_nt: TGTGCCAGCAGTTACTCGGGACAGGCCCCCGAGCAGTACTTC; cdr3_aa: CASSYSGQAPEQYF